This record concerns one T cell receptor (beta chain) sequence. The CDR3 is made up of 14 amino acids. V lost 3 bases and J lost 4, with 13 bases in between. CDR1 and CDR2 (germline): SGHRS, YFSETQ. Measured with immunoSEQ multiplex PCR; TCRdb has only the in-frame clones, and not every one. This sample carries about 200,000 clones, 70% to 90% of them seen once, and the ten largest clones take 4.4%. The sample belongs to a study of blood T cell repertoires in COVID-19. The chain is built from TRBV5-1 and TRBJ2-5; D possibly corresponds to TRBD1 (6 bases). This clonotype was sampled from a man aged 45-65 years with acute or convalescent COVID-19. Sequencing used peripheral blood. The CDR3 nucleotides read TGCGCCAGCAGCTCCACAGGGTCGGGAGAGACCCAGTACTTC. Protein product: CASSSTGSGETQYF.